This TCR beta chain was sequenced during a study of regulatory T cells in long-lasting Graves disease. On the study more broadly: Those with persistent Graves' disease had received antithyroid drugs for over 5 years with positive TSH receptor antibodies.

Study-wide points: Persistent patients had a count of shared public clonotypes (2,741) that exceeded that of new patients (about 970). TCR diversity in persistent Graves' patients was below that of newly diagnosed ones.

Germline CDR1 is MNHEY and CDR2 is SVGAGI. V lost 4 bases and J 6 bases, leaving 18 bases between the germline ends. The CDR3 runs 15 residues. The time point was: persistent/refractory GD, antithyroid drugs over 5 years with positive TRAb. Scientists built the TCR library using RNA that was extracted from PBMCs. This clonotype has just a few counts. Its antigen is unidentified. According to the study, TCR beta libraries were built with iRepertoire HTBI primers and CDR3-region Arm-PCR. TCRdb redid the calling of the multiplex PCR reads with MiXCR, one entry per CDR3 protein. Of 600,000 to 850,000 distinct CDR3 sequences listed, about 30% are singletons.

Sequencing used peripheral blood mononuclear cells (PBMCs), obtained when the disease was refractory, from a patient treated with antithyroid drugs. The TCR comes from a female donor with Graves disease. The chain joins TRBV6-5 to TRBJ1-1; D is perhaps TRBD1 (5 bases). In DNA, the CDR3 is TGTGCCAGCAGTTGGGGCCCTTCCTCCGGGGCTGAAGCTTTCTTT. It encodes CASSWGPSSGAEAFF.